Given below is one TCR beta chain in context. Donors had localized lung adenocarcinoma, a non-small cell lung cancer. The germline CDR1 and CDR2 sequences are SGHTA and FQGNSA. There are 16 residues in the CDR3. This sample is part of a study of CD4 and CD8 cells across lung adenocarcinoma regions. TCRdb re-derived calls from the PCR reads in MiXCR, one entry per CDR3 protein. Of 25,000 to 30,000 distinct CDR3 sequences listed, 50% to 55% are singletons. Specimen: CD8+ T cells from the center of a lung tumor. The receptor comes from a male donor with lung adenocarcinoma. The CD4 and CD8 labels of this study may be unreliable. This sequence joins TRBV7-2 and TRBJ2-3; D perhaps matches TRBD1 (6 bases). The J call may be in error: the DNA end matches TRBJ2-7 better. The CDR3 DNA follows: TGTGCCAGCAGCCCGAAGGCTATGGGGGCCACACATACGCAGTACTTC. Amino acid sequence: CASSPKAMGATHTQYF.